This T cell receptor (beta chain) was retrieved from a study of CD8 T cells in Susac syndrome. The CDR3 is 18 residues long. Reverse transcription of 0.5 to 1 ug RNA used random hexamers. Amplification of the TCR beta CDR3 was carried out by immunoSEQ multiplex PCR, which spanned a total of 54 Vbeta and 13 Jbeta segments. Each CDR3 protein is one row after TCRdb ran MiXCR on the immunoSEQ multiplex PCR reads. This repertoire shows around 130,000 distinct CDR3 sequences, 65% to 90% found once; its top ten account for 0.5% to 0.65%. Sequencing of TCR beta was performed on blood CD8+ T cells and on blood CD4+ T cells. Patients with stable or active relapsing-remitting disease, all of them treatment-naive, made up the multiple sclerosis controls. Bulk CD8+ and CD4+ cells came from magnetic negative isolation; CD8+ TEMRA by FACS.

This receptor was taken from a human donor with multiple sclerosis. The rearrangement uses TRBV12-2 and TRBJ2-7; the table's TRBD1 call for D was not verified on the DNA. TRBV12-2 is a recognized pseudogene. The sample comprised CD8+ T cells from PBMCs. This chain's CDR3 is CASRSGQDETGGVYEQYV. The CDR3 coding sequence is TGTGCAAGTCGCTCCGGGCAAGACGAGACAGGGGGCGTGTACGAGCAGTACGTC.